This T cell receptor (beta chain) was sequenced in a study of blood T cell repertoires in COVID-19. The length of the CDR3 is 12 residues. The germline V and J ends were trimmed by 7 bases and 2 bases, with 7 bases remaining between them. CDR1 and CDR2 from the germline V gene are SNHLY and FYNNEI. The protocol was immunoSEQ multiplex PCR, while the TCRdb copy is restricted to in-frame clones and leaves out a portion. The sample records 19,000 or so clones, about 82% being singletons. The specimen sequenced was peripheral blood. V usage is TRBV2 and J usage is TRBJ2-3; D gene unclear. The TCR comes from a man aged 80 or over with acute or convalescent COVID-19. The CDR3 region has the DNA TGTGCCAGCAACGGAGTCACAGATACGCAGTATTTT. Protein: CASNGVTDTQYF.